Presented here are 11 T cell receptor beta chains from one specimen sequenced in a study of blood T cell repertoires in COVID-19. The table came from immunoSEQ multiplex PCR; TCRdb's copy has only in-frame clones and leaves some out. The sample holds roughly 270,000 clones, roughly 85% seen once. Specimen: PBMCs or T cells enriched from blood (not recorded which). The receptors derive from a man aged 40-49 years who had been exposed to COVID-19.

This clone showed up just once. The J gene is TRBJ1-5, the V gene TRBV6-5, with unresolved D. V was trimmed by 5 bases and J by 6 bases, leaving 14 bases between them. The V gene's germline CDR1 is MNHEY and CDR2 SVGAGI. The CDR3 runs 14 residues. This chain's CDR3 is CASSRRTSIQPQHF. The CDR3 DNA is TGTGCCAGCAGTCGGAGAACCTCGATTCAGCCCCAGCATTTT.

The V gene is TRBV12-3 or TRBV12-4, the J gene TRBJ1-1; D perhaps matches TRBD1 (6 bases). V lost 3 bases and J 7 bases, leaving 12 bases between the germline ends. The CDR3 has 13 amino acids. CDR3 sequence (DNA): TGTGCCAGCAGTTTCCTTGGGGGCAGTGAAGCTTTCTTT. It is translated as CASSFLGGSEAFF.

The chain joins TRBV7-8 to TRBJ1-5; 7 positions agree with TRBD1. The trim removed 1 base at V and 9 bases at J, leaving 6 bases unmatched. This CDR3 region has 14 residues. Germline CDR1 and CDR2: SGHVS and FQNEAQ. The DNA of the CDR3 is TGTGCCAGCAGCTTAGGGTCAGGGGGTTTGCCCCAGCATTTT. Translated: CASSLGSGGLPQHF.

The rearrangement uses TRBV27 and TRBJ1-4; unclear D gene. CDR1 and CDR2 (germline): MNHEY, SMNVEV (reference sequence). This CDR3 is 14 amino acids long. Between the trimmed V and J ends, which lost 3 bases and 10 bases, there was a span of 15 bases. CDR3 protein: CASSFHNSAGKLFF. In DNA form, the CDR3 reads TGTGCCAGCAGTTTTCATAACTCCGCCGGAAAACTGTTTTTT.

This rearrangement joins TRBV29-1 to TRBJ2-7, with D perhaps TRBD1 (5 bases). The germline CDR1 and CDR2 sequences are SQVTM and ANQGSEA. V dropped 4 bases and J dropped 4 bases, with 20 bases sitting between them. The CDR3 consists of 15 residues. The CDR3: CSVVSAQPRGYEQYF. CDR3 nucleotide sequence: TGCAGCGTTGTGTCCGCCCAACCAAGGGGTTACGAGCAGTACTTC.

The rearrangement links TRBV27 to TRBJ2-1, with TRBD1 matching 7 bases. J gave up 2 bases and V 7 bases, and 8 bases lay outside the gene matches. Germline CDR1 MNHEY, CDR2 SMNVEV (reference sequence). The CDR3 contains 15 residues. This chain's CDR3 is CASNSRDRPYNEQFF. In DNA form, the CDR3 reads TGTGCCAGCAACTCCCGGGACAGACCCTACAATGAGCAGTTCTTC.

This sequence joins TRBV7-2 and TRBJ2-7; D is possibly TRBD2 (5 bases). This CDR3 contains 13 residues. The ends were cut back, 5 bases at V and 3 bases at J, with 11 bases in the middle. Germline V gives CDR1 SGHTA, CDR2 FQGNSA. The CDR3 DNA sequence: TGTGCCAGCAGCCCCCGGGGATTCTACGAGCAGTACTTC. Its protein is CASSPRGFYEQYF.

This chain joins TRBV5-8 and TRBJ2-2; 10 positions agree with TRBD1. The V gene end was trimmed by 5 bases and the J gene end by 2 bases; junction bases not matched to a gene: 9. Per germline, CDR1 SGHTS and CDR2 YDEGEE. The CDR3 runs 17 residues. As DNA, the CDR3 is TGTGCCAGCAGGCGGACAGGGGGTTCGATAAACACCGGGGAGCTGTTTTTT. This gives the protein CASRRTGGSINTGELFF.

The chain uses TRBV7-9 and TRBJ2-5, with no clear D. The CDR3 extends over 11 amino acids. Germline assignment: CDR1 SEHNR and CDR2 FQNEAQ (reference sequence). V was clipped by 5 bases and J by 4 bases, with 5 bases between them. CDR3 amino acids: CASSRPETQYF. The DNA of the CDR3 is TGTGCCAGCAGCCGTCCAGAGACCCAGTACTTC. Drawing the rest from reference TRBV7-9 and TRBJ2-5, the complete variable domain is DTGVSQNPRHKITKRGQNVTFRCDPISEHNRLYWYRQTLGQGPEFLTYFQNEAQLEKSRLLSDRFSAERPKGSFSTLEIQRTEQGDSAMYLCASSRPETQYFGPGTRLLVL.

This clone turned up a few times. The J gene is TRBJ2-2, the V gene TRBV4-1; D not resolved. The germline V gene encodes CDR1 MGHRA and CDR2 YSYEKL. Trimming stripped 3 bases from V and 5 bases from J, with 10 bases between. The CDR3 is 14 residues long. The CDR3 here is CASSHLTPTGELFF. CDR3 DNA sequence: TGCGCCAGCAGCCACCTGACTCCGACCGGGGAGCTGTTTTTT.

This clone is a singleton in its sample. This chain connects TRBV4-1 to TRBJ1-5; 10 bases match TRBD1. The CDR3 totals 17 residues. Germline V gives CDR1 MGHRA, CDR2 YSYEKL. V lost 2 bases, J lost 10 bases, and 14 bases stayed unmatched. CDR3 nucleotide sequence: TGCGCCAGCAGCCAACATCGAGAGACAGGGGGCAAGGGACCCCAGCATTTT. Amino acid sequence: CASSQHRETGGKGPQHF.